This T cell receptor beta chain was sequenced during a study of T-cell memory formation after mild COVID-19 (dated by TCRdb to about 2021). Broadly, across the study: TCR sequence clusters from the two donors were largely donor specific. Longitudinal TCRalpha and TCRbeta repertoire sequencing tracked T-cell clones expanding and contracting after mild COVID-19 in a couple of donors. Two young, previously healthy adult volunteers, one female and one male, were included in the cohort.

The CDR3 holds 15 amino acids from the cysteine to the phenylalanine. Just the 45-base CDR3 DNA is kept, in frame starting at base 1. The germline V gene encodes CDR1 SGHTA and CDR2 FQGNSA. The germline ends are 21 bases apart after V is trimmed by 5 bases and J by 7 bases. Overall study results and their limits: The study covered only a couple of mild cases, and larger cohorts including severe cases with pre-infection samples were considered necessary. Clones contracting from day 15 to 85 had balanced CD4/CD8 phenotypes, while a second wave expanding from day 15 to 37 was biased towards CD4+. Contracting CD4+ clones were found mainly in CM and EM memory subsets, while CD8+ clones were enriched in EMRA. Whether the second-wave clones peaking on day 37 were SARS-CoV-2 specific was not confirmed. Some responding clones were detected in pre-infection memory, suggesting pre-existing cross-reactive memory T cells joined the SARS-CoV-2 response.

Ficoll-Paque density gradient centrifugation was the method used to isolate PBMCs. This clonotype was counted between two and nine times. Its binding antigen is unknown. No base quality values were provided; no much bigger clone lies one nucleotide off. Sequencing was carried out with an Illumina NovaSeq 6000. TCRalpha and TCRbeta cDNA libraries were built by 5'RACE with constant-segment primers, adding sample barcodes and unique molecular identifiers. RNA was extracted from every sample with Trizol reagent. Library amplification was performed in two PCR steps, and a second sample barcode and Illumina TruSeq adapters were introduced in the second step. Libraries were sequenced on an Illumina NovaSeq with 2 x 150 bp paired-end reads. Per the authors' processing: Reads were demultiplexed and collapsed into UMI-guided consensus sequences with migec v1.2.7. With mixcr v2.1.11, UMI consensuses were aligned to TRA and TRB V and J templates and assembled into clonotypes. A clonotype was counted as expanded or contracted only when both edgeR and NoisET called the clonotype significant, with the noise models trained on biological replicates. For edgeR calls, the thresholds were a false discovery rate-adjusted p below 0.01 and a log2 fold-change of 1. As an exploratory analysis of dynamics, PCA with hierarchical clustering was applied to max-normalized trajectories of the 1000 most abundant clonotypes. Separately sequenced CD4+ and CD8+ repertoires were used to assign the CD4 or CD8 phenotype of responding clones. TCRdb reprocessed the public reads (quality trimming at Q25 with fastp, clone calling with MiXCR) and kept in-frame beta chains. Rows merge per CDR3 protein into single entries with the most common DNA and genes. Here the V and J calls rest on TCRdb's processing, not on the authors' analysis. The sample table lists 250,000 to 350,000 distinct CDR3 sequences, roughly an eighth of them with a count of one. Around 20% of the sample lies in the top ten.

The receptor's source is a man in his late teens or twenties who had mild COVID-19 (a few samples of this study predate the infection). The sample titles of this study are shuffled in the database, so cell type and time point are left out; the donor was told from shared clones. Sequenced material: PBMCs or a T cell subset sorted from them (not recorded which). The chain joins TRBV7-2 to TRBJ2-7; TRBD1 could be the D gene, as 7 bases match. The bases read TGTGCCAGCAGCCTCCCCGCGGGACAGCTACGGGAGCAGTACTTC. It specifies CASSLPAGQLREQYF.